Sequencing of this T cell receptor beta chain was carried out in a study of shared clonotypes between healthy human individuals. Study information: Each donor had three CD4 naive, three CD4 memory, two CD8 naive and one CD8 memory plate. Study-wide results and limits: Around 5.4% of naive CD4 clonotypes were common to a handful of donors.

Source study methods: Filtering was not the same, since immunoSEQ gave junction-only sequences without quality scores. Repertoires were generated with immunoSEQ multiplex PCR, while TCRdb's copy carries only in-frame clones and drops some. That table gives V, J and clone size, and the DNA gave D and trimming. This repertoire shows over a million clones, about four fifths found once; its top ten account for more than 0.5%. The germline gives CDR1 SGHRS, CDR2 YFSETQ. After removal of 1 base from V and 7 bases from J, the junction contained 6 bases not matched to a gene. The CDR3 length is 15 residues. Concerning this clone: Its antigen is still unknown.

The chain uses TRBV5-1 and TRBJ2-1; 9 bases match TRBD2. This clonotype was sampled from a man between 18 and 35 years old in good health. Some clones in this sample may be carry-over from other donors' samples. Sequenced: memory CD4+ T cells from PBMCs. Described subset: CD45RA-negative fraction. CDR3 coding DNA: TGCGCCAGCAGCTTGACCGGGACTAGCCTTAATGAGCAGTTCTTC. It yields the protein CASSLTGTSLNEQFF. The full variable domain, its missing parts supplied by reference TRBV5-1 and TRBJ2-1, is KAGVTQTPRYLIKTRGQQVTLSCSPISGHRSVSWYQQTPGQGLQFLFEYFSETQRNKGNFPGRFSGRQFSNSRSEMNVSTLELGDSALYLCASSLTGTSLNEQFFGPGTRLTVL.